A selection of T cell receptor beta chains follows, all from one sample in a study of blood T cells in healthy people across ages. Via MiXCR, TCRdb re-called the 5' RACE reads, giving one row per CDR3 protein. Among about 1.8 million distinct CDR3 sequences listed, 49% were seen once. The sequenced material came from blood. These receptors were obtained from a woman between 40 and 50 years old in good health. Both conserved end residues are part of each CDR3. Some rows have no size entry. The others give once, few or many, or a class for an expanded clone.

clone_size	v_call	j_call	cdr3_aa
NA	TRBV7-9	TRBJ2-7	CASSLGIRAYEQYF
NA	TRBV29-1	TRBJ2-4	CSARRGSAKNIQYF
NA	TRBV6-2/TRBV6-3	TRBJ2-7	CATTGLATHEQYF
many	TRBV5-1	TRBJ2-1	CASSPRDLVLNEQFF
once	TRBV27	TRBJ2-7	CASSPLVRRPYEQYF
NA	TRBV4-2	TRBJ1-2	CASSQGEGLANYGYTF
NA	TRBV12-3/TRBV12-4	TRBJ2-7	CASSPVAGGSYEQYF
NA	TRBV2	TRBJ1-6	CASSATVSYNSPLHF
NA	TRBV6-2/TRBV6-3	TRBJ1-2	CASRDSSSYGYTF
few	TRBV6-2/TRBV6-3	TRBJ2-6	CASHSLVQPSGANVLTF
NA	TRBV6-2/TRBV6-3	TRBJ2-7	CASSYGRQYF
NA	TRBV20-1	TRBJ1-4	CSARERAWNEKLFF
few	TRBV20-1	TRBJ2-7	CSASREYDTYEQYF
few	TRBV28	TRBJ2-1	CASRQGQVLWEEQFF
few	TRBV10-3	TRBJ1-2	CAISESATGYIDYGYTF
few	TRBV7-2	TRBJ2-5	CASSLNYSPFETQYF
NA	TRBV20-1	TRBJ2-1	CSAKFTAYNEQFF
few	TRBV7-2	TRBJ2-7	CASSFVGGGTGGSYEQYF
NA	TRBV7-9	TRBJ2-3	CASSPSTGHYTDTQYF
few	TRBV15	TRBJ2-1	CATSRGEARMHEQFF
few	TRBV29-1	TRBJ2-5	CSVGRSATPKAETQYF
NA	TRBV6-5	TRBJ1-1	CASRKPGSRNTEAFF
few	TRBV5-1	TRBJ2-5	CASSVSQGQMAQYF
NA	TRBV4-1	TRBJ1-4	CASSQPGQINEKLFF
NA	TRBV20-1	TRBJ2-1	CSAREGGGGNEQFF
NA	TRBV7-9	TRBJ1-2	CASSVQTGGYTF
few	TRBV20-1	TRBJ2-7	CSARSPAGPYEQYF
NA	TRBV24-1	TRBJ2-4	CATSDRKQGTKNIQYF
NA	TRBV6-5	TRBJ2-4	CASSYSRWGNAKNIQYF
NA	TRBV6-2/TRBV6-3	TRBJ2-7	CASSSLGLARNEQYF
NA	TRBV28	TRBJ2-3	CASSLLRGGLRDTQYF
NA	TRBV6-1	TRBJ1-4	CASSPLSAGTGGGGEKLFF
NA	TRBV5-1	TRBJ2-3	CARERLAGISSTDTQYF
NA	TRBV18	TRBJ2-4	CASSQDRSKNIQYF
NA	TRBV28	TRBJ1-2	CASSYSSGGFNYGYTF
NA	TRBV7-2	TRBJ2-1	CASSLGGRDQQFF
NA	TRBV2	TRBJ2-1	CASAGTTTIGQFF
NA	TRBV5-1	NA	CASSLRAAVGETQYF
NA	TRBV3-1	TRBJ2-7	CASSQGVLEQYF
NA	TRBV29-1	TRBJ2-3	CGVEGGGGSDTQYF